This T cell receptor (beta chain) stems from a study of T cell repertoires in cytomegalovirus infection. Study-wide context: Evidence of both CMV infection and a matching HLA type came from public TCR beta signatures.

TCRdb reprocessed the reads via MiXCR and lists one record per CDR3 protein. The table lists approximately 190,000 distinct CDR3 sequences, roughly 27% of them singletons, with roughly 32% in the top ten. Germline values: CDR1 SGHTA, CDR2 FQGNSA. The V end was cut by 4 bases, the J end by 3 bases, with 16 bases between. There are 16 residues in the CDR3. This clonotype was detected a few times. The target antigen is unknown. Study results and caveats: Individuals carrying CMV plus the relevant HLA were identified by cumulative frequency of public TCR beta families. HLA-C-restricted CMV clonotypes gave the most frequent clonotype in two of eight donors.

The chain carries TRBV7-2 and TRBJ1-5; tentative D call: TRBD1 (6 bases). Sequences were obtained from PBMCs. The receptor comes from a human donor in good health (CMV status not recorded). Some clones in this sample may be carry-over from other donors' samples. CDR3 sequence: CASSWSQGLPNQPQHF. The CDR3 nucleotides are TGTGCCAGCAGCTGGAGTCAGGGGCTCCCCAATCAGCCCCAGCATTTT.